Listed below are T cell receptor beta chains from one sample, sequenced in a study of response to subunit inactivated influenza vaccine. MiXCR, applied by TCRdb to the RT-PCR reads, yields one record per CDR3 protein. The sample lists approximately 520,000 distinct CDR3 sequences; 15% to 20% were seen once. The sample consisted of CD4+ T cells sorted from PBMCs, taken roughly 24 months after vaccination. The receptors here all came from a man between 45 and 75 years old who received an inactivated influenza vaccine. CDR3s include the opening cysteine and the closing phenylalanine or tryptophan. Each record gives: D gene, V gene, clone size, J gene, CDR3 DNA, CDR3 protein. A D gene is named only where the DNA matches it firmly. Not every row has a clone size; where given, it reads once, few, many or a size class.

>TRBD2|TRBV3-1|-|TRBJ2-5
TGTGCCAGCAGCCCCGCGACGGGCGCGGGGGGAGAGACCCAGTACTTC
CASSPATGAGGETQYF
>-|TRBV5-1|-|TRBJ2-5
TGCGCCAGCAGCTTGGCCAGGGCCGGCCAAGAGACCCAGTACTTC
CASSLARAGQETQYF
>TRBD1|TRBV5-1|many|TRBJ2-1
TGCGCCAGCAGCGTTAGGACAGGGGTTGTCAATGAGCAGTTCTTC
CASSVRTGVVNEQFF
>-|TRBV7-3|few|TRBJ2-5
TGTGCCAGCAGCTCAATGGGGGGCCAAGAGACCCAGTACTTC
CASSSMGGQETQYF
>-|TRBV12-3/TRBV12-4|many|TRBJ1-5
TGTGCCAGCAGGGGCCCGGGTCGCAATCAGCCCCAGCATTTT
CASRGPGRNQPQHF
>-|TRBV12-3/TRBV12-4|-|TRBJ1-1
TGTGCCAGCAGTTTAGGTAACGTCAACACTGAAGCTTTCTTT
CASSLGNVNTEAFF
>-|TRBV27|few|TRBJ1-5
TGTGCCAGCAGTCTAAAACATAATCAGCCCCAGCATTTT
CASSLKHNQPQHF
>-|TRBV5-1|-|TRBJ2-2
TGCGCCAGCAGCTTGAAGGGGTCGGCCACCGGGGAGCTGTTTTTT
CASSLKGSATGELFF
>TRBD1|TRBV20-1|few|TRBJ1-2
TGCAGTGCTAGGGACGACAGGGGGAATAACTATGGCTACACCTTC
CSARDDRGNNYGYTF
>TRBD1|TRBV12-3/TRBV12-4|few|TRBJ1-1
TGTGCCAGCAAAGAGACAGGGGCGTTGAACACTGAAGCTTTCTTT
CASKETGALNTEAFF
>-|TRBV11-1|-|TRBJ2-7
TGTGCCAGCAGCTTAAATGGGGGAGTTACCTACGAGCAGTACTTC
CASSLNGGVTYEQYF
>-|TRBV4-3|-|TRBJ1-4
TGCGCCAGCAGCCAAGATGGCGGGACGGTTAATGAAAAACTGTTTTTT
CASSQDGGTVNEKLFF
>TRBD1|TRBV5-1|-|TRBJ2-1
TGCGCCAGCAGCAAACGCGACAGGGGCACCTACAATGAGCAGTTCTTC
CASSKRDRGTYNEQFF
>-|TRBV20-1|many|TRBJ1-2
TGCAGTGCTAGAGATTCCAGGTTGGGGAGAGAGGGCTACACCTTC
CSARDSRLGREGYTF
>TRBD1|TRBV7-2|few|TRBJ2-3
TGTGCCAGCAGCCTCCCGGGACAGGTAGATACGCAGTATTTT
CASSLPGQVDTQYF
>-|TRBV10-3|-|TRBJ2-3
TGTGCCATCACGGCCGAAAGGTCTAGCACAGATACGCAGTATTTT
CAITAERSSTDTQYF
>-|TRBV5-1|many|TRBJ2-2
TGCGCCAGCACCTCGTCCATCGAAGGCGGGGAGCTGTTTTTT
CASTSSIEGGELFF
>TRBD1|TRBV7-2|-|TRBJ1-1
TGTGCCAGCAGCCAGACAGGGGGAAGAGCTTTCTTT
CASSQTGGRAFF
>TRBD1|TRBV20-1|once|TRBJ1-1
TGCAGTGCTGTCAGGGGGCGGACTGAAGCTTTCTTT
CSAVRGRTEAFF
>TRBD2|TRBV24-1|few|TRBJ2-3
TGTGCCACCAGCCAGCGGGGGGTCACAGATACGCAGTATTTT
CATSQRGVTDTQYF
>TRBD2|TRBV7-8|-|TRBJ2-3
TGTGCCAGCAGGTCCCGGGGGGGCCGGGCAGATACGCAGTATTTT
CASRSRGGRADTQYF
>TRBD2|TRBV29-1|-|TRBJ2-1
TGCAGCGTCCCGGGAGCGGGGGGTTACAATGAGCAGTTCTTC
CSVPGAGGYNEQFF
>-|TRBV19|-|TRBJ2-5
TGTGCCAGTAGTAGCCGAACCGGTCCCGGGGAAGAGACCCAGTACTTC
CASSSRTGPGEETQYF
>TRBD2|TRBV4-2|-|TRBJ2-7
TGTGCCAGCAGCCAAGCAGGGACTAGTCCCCACGAGCAGTACTTC
CASSQAGTSPHEQYF
>-|TRBV12-3/TRBV12-4|-|TRBJ1-2
TGTGCCAGCAGTTCCTTGGCGGCTGGCTACACCTTC
CASSSLAAGYTF
>-|TRBV6-2/TRBV6-3|-|TRBJ1-1
TGTGCCAGCAGTTACCCCCAAGGGAGGGGCACTGAAGCTTTCTTT
CASSYPQGRGTEAFF
>-|TRBV5-1|many|TRBJ2-6
TGCGCCAGCAGCCCTAACACAGGTGGGGCCAACGTCCTGACTTTC
CASSPNTGGANVLTF
>TRBD1|TRBV20-1|many|TRBJ2-5
TGCAGTGCTAGCTTGGGACAGGGCTTGACCCAGTACTTC
CSASLGQGLTQYF
>-|TRBV15|-|TRBJ2-7
TGTGCCACCAGCAGAGATCTAGGGTCTAGCTCCTACGAGCAGTACTTC
CATSRDLGSSSYEQYF
>-|TRBV10-3|many|TRBJ2-3
TGTGCCATCAGAAACACAGCGATGGGAAATACGCAGTATTTT
CAIRNTAMGNTQYF
>-|TRBV20-1|-|TRBJ2-7
TGCAGTGCTATGGGGGGCTCCTACCTCGAGCAGTACTTC
CSAMGGSYLEQYF
>-|TRBV19|-|TRBJ2-5
TGTGCCAGTAGTCCCCTTGTCGGGGCTCGAGAGACCCAGTACTTC
CASSPLVGARETQYF
>-|TRBV24-1|many|TRBJ2-4
TGTGCCACCAGTGCCGCAGGGAACATTCAGTACTTC
CATSAAGNIQYF
>-|TRBV10-3|many|TRBJ2-7
TGTGCCATCAGTAAGTCTCCCTACGAGCAGTACTTC
CAISKSPYEQYF